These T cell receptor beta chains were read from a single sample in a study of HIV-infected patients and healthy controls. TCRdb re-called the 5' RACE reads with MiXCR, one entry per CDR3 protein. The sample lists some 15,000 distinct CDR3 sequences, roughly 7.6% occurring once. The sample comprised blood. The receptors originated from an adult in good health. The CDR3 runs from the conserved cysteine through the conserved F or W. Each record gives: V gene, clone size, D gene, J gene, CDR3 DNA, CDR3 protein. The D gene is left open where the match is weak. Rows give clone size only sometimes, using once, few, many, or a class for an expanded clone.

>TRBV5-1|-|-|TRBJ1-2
TGCGCCAGCGGACGGGAAGGAGGTGGCTACACCTTC
CASGREGGGYTF
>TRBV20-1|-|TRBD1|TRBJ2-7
TGCAGTGCTTCCCGGACAGGTGAAGCCTACGAGCAGTACTTC
CSASRTGEAYEQYF
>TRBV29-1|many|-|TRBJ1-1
TGCAGCGTTGATGGGACGGTGAACACTGAAGCTTTCTTT
CSVDGTVNTEAFF
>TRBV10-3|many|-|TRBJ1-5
TGTGCCATCAGTGAGTCGGGAGGGCCCCAGCCCCAGCATTTT
CAISESGGPQPQHF
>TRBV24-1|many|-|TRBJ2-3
TGTGCCACCAGTGGTCCAAGCGCAAGCACAGATACGCAGTATTTT
CATSGPSASTDTQYF
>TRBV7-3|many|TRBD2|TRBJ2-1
TGTGCCAGCAGCCCCGGTAGCGGGGTGATCCTAAATGAGCAGTTCTTC
CASSPGSGVILNEQFF
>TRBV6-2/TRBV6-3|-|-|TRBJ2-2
TGTGCCAGCTCCAGAGGGTTCAACACCGGGGAGCTGTTTTTT
CASSRGFNTGELFF
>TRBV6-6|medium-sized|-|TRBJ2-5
TGTGCCAGCAGTTACCGAGGGTCCCAAGAGACCCAGTACTTC
CASSYRGSQETQYF
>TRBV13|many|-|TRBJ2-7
TGTGCCAGCAGCTTAGGCGGGAGATCCTACGAGCAGTACTTC
CASSLGGRSYEQYF
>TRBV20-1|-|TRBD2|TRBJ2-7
TGCAGTGCTCGGACTAGCGGTAGAGGTTACTACGAGCAGTACTTC
CSARTSGRGYYEQYF
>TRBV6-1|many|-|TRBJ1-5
TGTGCCAGCTTGCAGGGTTGGGGCAATCAGCCCCAGCATTTT
CASLQGWGNQPQHF
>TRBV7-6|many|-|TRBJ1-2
TGTGCCAGCAGCTTAGGTCGGGGAGAGTCTGGCTACACCTTC
CASSLGRGESGYTF
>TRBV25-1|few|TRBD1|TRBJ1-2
TGTGCCAGCAGAGCGACAGGGAGAGACTATGGCTACACCTTC
CASRATGRDYGYTF
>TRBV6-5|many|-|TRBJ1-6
TGTGCCAGCAGAATGAGAAATTCACCCCTCCACTTT
CASRMRNSPLHF
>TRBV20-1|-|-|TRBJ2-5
TGCAGTGCCAGAATTCTGGGGGGGCCGGAGACCCAGTACTTC
CSARILGGPETQYF
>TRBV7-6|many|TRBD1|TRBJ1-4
TGTGCCAGCAGCTTAAACCGACAGGGATGGAATGAAAAACTGTTTTTT
CASSLNRQGWNEKLFF
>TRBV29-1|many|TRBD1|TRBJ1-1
TGCAGCGTGCGACAGGGGAACACTGAAGCTTTCTTT
CSVRQGNTEAFF
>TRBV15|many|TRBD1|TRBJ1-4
TGTGCCACCAGCCCCCGGAGACAGGGCGAAGAAAAACTGTTTTTT
CATSPRRQGEEKLFF
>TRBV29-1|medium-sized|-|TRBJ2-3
TGCAGCGTCGGACAGAAACTCACAGATACGCAGTATTTT
CSVGQKLTDTQYF
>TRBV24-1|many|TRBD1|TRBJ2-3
TGTGCCACCAGTGATCGGGACAGGACCCGGGATACGCAGTATTTT
CATSDRDRTRDTQYF
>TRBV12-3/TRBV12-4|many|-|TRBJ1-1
TGTGCCAGCAGTCCCGGTCGGCTAGCTTTCTTT
CASSPGRLAFF
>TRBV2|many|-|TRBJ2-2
TGTGCCAGCAGTGTCCGGACACCAGCGAACACCGGGGAGCTGTTTTTT
CASSVRTPANTGELFF
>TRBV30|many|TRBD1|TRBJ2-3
TGTGCCTGGAGCTGGGACAGGGGAGCGCAGTATTTT
CAWSWDRGAQYF